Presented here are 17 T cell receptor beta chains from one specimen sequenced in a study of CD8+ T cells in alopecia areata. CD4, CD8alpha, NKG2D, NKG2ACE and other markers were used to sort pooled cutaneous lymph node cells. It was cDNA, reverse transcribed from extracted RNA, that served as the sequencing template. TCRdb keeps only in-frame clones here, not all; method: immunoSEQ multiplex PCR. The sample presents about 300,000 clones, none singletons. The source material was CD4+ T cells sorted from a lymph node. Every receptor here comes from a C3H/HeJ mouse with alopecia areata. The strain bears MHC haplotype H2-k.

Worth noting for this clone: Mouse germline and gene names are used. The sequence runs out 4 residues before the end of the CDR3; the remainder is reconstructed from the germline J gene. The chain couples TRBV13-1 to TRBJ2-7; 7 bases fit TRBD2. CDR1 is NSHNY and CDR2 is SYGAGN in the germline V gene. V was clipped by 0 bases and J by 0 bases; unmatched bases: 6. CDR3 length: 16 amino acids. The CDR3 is CASSDAWSGGSYEQYF. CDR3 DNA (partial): TGTGCCAGCAGTGATGCTTGGTCTGGGGGCTCCTAT.

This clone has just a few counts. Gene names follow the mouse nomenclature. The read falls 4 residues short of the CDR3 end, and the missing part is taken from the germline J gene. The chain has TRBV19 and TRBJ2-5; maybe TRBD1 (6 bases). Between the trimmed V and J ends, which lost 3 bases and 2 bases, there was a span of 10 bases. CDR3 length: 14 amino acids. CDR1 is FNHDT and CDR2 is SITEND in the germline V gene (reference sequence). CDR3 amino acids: CASSKADSQDTQYF. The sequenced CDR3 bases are TGTGCCAGCAGTAAAGCGGACAGCCAAGAC.

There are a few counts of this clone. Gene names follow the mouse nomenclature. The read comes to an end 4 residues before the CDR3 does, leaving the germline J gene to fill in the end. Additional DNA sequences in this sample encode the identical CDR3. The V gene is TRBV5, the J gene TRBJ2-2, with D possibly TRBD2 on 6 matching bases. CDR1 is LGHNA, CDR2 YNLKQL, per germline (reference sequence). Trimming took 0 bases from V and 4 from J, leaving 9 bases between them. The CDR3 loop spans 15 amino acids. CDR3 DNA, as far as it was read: TGTGCCAGCAGCCAAGACTGGGGAGGCACCGGG. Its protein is CASSQDWGGTG. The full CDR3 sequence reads CASSQDWGGTGQLYF.

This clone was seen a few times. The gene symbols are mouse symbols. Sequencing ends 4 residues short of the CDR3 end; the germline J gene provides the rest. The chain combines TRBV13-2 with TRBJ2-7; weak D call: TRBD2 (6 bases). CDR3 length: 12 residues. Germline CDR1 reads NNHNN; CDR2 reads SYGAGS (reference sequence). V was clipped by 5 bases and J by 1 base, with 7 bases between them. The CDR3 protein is CASGGTSYEQYF. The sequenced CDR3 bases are TGTGCCAGCGGCGGGACTTCCTAT.

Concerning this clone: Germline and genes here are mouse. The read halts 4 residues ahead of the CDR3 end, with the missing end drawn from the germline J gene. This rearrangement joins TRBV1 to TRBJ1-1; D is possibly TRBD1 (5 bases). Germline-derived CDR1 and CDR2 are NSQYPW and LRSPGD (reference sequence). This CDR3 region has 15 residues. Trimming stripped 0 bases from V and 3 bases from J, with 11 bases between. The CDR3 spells CTCSAEGDGDTEVFF. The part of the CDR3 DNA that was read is TGCACCTGCAGTGCAGAAGGGGATGGAGACACA. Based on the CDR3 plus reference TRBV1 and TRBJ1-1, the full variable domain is VTLLEQNPRWRLVPRGQAVNLRCILKNSQYPWMSWYQQDLQKQLQWLFTLRSPGDKEVKSLPGADYLATRVTDTELRLQVANMSQGRTLYCTCSAEGDGDTEVFFGKGTRLTVV.

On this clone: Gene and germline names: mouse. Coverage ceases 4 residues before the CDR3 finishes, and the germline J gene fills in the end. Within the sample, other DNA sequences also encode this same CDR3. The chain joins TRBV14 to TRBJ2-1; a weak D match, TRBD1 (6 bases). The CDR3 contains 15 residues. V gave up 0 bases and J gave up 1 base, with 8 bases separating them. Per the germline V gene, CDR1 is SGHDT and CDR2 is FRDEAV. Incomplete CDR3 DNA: TGTGCCAGCAGTTTCTCGGGACAAAACTATGCT. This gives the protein CASSFSGQNYA. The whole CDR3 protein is CASSFSGQNYAEQFF.

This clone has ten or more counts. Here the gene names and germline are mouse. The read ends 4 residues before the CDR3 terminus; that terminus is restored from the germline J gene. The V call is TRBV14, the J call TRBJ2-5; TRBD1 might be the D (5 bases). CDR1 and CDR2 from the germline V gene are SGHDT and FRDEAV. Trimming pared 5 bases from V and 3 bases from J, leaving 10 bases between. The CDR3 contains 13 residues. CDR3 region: CASSSGQQDTQYF. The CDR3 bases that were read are TGTGCCAGCAGCTCCGGACAACAAGAC.

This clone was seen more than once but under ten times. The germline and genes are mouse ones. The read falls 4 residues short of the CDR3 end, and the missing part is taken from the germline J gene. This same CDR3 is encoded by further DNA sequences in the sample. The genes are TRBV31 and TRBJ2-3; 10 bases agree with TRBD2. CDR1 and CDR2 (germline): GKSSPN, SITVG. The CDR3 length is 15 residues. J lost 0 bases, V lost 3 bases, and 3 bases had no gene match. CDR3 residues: CAWSGTGASAETLYF. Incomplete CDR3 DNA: TGTGCCTGGAGCGGGACTGGGGCTAGTGCAGAA.

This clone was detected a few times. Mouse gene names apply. The CDR3 sequence: CAWRRDRENTGQLYF. CDR3 bases read: TGTGCCTGGCGGCGGGACAGGGAAAACACCGGG. V and J are TRBV31 and TRBJ2-2; 9 bases fit TRBD1. From the germline J gene comes the end of the CDR3, since the read stops 4 residues before it. J was trimmed by 1 base and V by 5 bases; bases with no gene match: 5. There are 15 residues in the CDR3. Germline CDR1 GKSSPN, CDR2 SITVG.

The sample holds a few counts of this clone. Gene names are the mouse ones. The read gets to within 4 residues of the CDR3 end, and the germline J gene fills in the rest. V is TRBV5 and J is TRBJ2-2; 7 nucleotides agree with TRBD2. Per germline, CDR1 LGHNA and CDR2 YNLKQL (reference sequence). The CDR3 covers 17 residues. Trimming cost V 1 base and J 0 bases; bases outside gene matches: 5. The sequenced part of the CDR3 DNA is TGTGCCAGCAGCCAAGTGTCCTGGGGGTCAAACACCGGG. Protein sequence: CASSQVSWGSNTG. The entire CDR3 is CASSQVSWGSNTGQLYF.

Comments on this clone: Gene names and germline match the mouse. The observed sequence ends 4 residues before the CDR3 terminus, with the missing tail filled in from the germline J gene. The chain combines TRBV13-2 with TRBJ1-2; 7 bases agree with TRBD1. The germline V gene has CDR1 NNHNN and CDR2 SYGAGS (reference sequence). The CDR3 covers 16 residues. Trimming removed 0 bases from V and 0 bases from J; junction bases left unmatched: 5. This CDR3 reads CASGDAPGQTNSDYTF. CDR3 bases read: TGTGCCAGCGGTGATGCTCCGGGACAGACAAACTCC.

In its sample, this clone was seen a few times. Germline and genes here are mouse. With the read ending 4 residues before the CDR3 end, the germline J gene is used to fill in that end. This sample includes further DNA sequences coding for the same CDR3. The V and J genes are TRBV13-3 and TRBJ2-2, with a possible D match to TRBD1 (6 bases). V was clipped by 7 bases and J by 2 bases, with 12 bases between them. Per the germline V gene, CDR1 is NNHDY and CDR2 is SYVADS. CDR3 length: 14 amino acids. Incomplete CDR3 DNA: TGTGCCAGCCGCAGGGGAGGGAACACCGGG. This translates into CASRRGGNTG. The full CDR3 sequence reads CASRRGGNTGQLYF.

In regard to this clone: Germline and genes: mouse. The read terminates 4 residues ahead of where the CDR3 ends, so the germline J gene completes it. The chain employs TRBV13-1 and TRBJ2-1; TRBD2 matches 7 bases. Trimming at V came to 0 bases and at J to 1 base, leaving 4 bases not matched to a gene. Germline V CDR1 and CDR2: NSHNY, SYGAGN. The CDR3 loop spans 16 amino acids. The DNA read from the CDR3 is TGTGCCAGCAGTGATGCCCTGGGGGAGAACTATGCT. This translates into CASSDALGENYA. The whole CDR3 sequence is CASSDALGENYAEQFF.

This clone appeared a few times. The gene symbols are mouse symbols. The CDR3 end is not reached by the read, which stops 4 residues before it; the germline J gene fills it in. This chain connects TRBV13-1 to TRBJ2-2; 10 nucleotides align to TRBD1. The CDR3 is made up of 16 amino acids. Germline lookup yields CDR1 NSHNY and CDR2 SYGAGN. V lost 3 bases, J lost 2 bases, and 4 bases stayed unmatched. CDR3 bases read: TGTGCCAGCAGTGTCGGGACAGGGGATAACACCGGG. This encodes CASSVGTGDNTG. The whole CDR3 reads CASSVGTGDNTGQLYF.

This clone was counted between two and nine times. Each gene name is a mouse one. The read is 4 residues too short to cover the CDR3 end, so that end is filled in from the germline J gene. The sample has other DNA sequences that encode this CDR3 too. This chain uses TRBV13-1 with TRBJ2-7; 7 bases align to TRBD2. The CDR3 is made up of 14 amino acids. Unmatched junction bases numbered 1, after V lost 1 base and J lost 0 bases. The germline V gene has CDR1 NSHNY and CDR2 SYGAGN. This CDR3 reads CASSDPGGSYEQYF. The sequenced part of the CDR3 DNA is TGTGCCAGCAGTGATCCTGGGGGCTCCTAT.

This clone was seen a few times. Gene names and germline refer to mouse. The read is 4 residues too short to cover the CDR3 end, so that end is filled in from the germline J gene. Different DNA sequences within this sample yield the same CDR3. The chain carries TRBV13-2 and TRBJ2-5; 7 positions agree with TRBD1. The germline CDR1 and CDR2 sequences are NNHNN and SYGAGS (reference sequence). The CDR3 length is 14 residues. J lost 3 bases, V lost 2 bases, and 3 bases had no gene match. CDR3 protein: CASGDPGQQDTQYF. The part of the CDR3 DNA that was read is TGTGCCAGCGGTGACCCGGGACAGCAAGAC.

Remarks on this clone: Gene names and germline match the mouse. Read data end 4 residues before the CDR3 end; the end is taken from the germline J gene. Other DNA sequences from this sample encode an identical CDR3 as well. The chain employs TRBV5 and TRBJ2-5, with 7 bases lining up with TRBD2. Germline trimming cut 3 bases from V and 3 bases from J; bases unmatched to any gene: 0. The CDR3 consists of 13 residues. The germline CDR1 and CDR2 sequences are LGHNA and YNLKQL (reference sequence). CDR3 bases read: TGTGCCAGCAGCCAGACTGGGCAAGAC. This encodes CASSQTGQD. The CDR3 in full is CASSQTGQDTQYF.